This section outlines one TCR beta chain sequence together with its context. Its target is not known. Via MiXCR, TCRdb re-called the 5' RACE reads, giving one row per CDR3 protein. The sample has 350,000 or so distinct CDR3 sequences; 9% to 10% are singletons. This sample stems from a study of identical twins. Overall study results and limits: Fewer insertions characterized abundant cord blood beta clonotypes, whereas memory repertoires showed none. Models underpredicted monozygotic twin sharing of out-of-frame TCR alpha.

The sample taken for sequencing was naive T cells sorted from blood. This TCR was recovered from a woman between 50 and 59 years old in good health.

CDR3 DNA sequence: TGCGCCAGCAGCCCGTTGAAGGATGGCTACACCTTC. As protein: CASSPLKDGYTF. The V and J genes are TRBV5-1 and TRBJ1-2, with no clear D. V shed 4 bases and J shed 6 bases, with 10 bases lying between them. Per germline, CDR1 SGHRS and CDR2 YFSETQ. This CDR3 is built from 12 residues.